This T cell receptor (beta chain) is drawn from a study of T-cell reconstitution after alpha-beta-depleted transplantation in children. General study results and limits: At the one-year point after transplant, T-cell counts and TCRbeta diversity were found to come mostly from T cells that had been newly produced. From surviving recipient T cells and thymic progenitors came the high day-60 TCRbeta diversity observed in some patients. Alpha-beta T cells about two months after transplant reportedly derived from several hundred expanded graft clones.

Per germline, CDR1 ENHRY and CDR2 SYGVKD. The V and J ends lost 4 bases and 10 bases respectively, with 14 bases between them. The CDR3 has 14 residues. Of note for this clonotype: Antigen: not known.

Unique molecular identifiers featured in how the TCRbeta library was prepared. TCRdb ran MiXCR on the PCR reads and lists one entry per CDR3 protein. The sample consists of about 980,000 distinct CDR3 sequences, about 26% of them appearing once. The source was PBMCs, mostly from graft donor cells, collected 360 days after TCRalphabeta/CD19-depleted stem cell transplant. This receptor was taken from a boy younger than two who had a stem cell transplant for SCID, so the T cells may come from the graft donor. This chain joins TRBV10-3 and TRBJ1-6; D gene ambiguous. CDR3 sequence reads: CAISGVPGESPLHF. The CDR3 DNA follows: TGTGCCATCAGTGGGGTACCTGGGGAATCACCCCTCCACTTT.